This is a list of T cell receptor beta chains from one sample in a study of cytomegalovirus exposure and HLA in healthy donors. Measured with immunoSEQ multiplex PCR; TCRdb has only the in-frame clones, and not every one. This sample's table reports tens of thousands of clones. The specimen sequenced was PBMCs. The receptor set was obtained from a female donor in good health and CMV-seropositive. Each CDR3 is given with its conserved first and last residue. A D gene is named only where the DNA matches it firmly.

j_call d_call v_call cdr3_nt cdr3_aa
TRBJ2-7 TRBD1 TRBV27 TGTGCCAGCAGGCGGACAGGAGATTACGAGCAGTACTTC CASRRTGDYEQYF
TRBJ2-5 TRBD1 TRBV7-2 TGTGCCAGCAGGGGGTACAGGGGGGAAGAGAACCAGTACTTC CASRGYRGEENQYF
TRBJ1-3 TRBD1 TRBV14 TGTGCCAGCAGCTCCACAGGGGATCGAAACACCATATATTTT CASSSTGDRNTIYF
TRBJ1-5 TRBD1 TRBV4-1 TGCGCCAGCAGCCCGGGGACAGGGGGACTCCTTTGGGGCCAGCCCCAGCATTTT CASSPGTGGLLWGQPQHF
TRBJ2-5 TRBD2 TRBV7-2 TGTGCCAGCAGCTCGATGGCGAGAACCGGGACTAGGGGTGAGACCCAGTACTTC CASSSMARTGTRGETQYF
TRBJ2-3 TRBD2 TRBV6-1 TGTGCCAGCATTGAGGGCGGGAGGGGCACAGATACGCAGTATTTT CASIEGGRGTDTQYF
TRBJ1-1 NA TRBV2 TGTGCCAGCAGTCAGATGAACACTGAAGCTTTCTTT CASSQMNTEAFF
TRBJ2-2 NA TRBV19 TGTGCCAGTAGTAAGACTGACACCGGGAAGCTGTTTTTT CASSKTDTGKLFF
TRBJ2-7 TRBD2 TRBV19 TGTGCCAGTAGTATCGCTAGCGGGGGGGCCTACGAGCAGTACTTC CASSIASGGAYEQYF
TRBJ2-5 NA TRBV5-1 TGCGCCAGCAGCCCGGGAGAGACCCAGTACTTC CASSPGETQYF
TRBJ1-2 TRBD1 TRBV7-9 TGTGCCAGCAGCTCGGACAGGGGCTCCAAATTCTATGGCTACACCTTC CASSSDRGSKFYGYTF
TRBJ2-1 NA TRBV4-1 TGCGCCAGCAGCCAAGTTGGGGGTGTGGGGGCCAATGAGCAGTTCTTC CASSQVGGVGANEQFF
TRBJ2-7 TRBD1 TRBV28 TGTGCCAGCAGCCAAGGGGGCCAGGTCCACGAGCAGTACTTC CASSQGGQVHEQYF
TRBJ2-5 TRBD2 TRBV13 TGTGCCAGCAGCTTTGCCAGCGGGAGAGGAGAGACCCAGTACTTC CASSFASGRGETQYF
TRBJ1-1 TRBD1 TRBV18 TGTGCCAGCTCACCAGCTACGGGACAGCTGAACACTGAAGCTTTCTTT CASSPATGQLNTEAFF
TRBJ2-3 TRBD1 TRBV29-1 TGCAGCGTCGTACAGGGGGCTGCAGATACGCAGTATTTT CSVVQGAADTQYF
TRBJ2-5 NA TRBV20-1 TGCAGTGCTAGATCTTATGAGACCCAGTACTTC CSARSYETQYF
TRBJ2-2 NA TRBV7-2 TGTGCCAGCAGCTTAGCGAGGCAGGGCACCGGGGAGCTGTTTTTT CASSLARQGTGELFF
TRBJ1-1 TRBD1 TRBV4-2 TGTGCCAGCAGCCGCAAAATTCAGGGGGAGACTGAAGCTTTCTTT CASSRKIQGETEAFF
TRBJ2-7 NA TRBV7-2 TGTGCCAGCAGTCTGACGGGACTTTCCTACGAGCAGTACTTC CASSLTGLSYEQYF